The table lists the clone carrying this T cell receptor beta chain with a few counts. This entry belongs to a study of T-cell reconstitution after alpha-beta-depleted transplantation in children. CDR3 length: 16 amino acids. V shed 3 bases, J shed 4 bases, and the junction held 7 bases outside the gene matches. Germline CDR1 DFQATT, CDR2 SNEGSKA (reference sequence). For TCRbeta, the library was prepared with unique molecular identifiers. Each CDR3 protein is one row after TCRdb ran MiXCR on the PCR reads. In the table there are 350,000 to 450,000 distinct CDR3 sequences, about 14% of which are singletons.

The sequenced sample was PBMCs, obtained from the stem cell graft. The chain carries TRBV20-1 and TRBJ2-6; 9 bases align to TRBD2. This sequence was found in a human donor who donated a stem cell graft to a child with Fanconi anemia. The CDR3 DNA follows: TGCAGTGCTAGGCGGGGGGGCGGACCCGGGGCCAACGTCCTGACTTTC. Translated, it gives CSARRGGGPGANVLTF.